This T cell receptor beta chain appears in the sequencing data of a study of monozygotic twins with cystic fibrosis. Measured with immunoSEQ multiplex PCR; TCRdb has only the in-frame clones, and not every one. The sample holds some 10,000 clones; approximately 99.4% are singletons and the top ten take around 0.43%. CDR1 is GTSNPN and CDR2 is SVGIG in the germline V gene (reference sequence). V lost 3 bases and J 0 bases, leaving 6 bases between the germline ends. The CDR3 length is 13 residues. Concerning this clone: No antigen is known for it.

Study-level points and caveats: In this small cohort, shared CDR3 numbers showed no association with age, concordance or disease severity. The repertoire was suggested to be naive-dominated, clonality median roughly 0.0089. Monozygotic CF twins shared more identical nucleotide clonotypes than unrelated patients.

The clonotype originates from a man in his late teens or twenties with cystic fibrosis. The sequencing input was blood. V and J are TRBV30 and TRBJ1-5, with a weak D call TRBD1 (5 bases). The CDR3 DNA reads TGTGCCTGGAGACAGGATAGCAATCAGCCCCAGCATTTT. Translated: CAWRQDSNQPQHF.